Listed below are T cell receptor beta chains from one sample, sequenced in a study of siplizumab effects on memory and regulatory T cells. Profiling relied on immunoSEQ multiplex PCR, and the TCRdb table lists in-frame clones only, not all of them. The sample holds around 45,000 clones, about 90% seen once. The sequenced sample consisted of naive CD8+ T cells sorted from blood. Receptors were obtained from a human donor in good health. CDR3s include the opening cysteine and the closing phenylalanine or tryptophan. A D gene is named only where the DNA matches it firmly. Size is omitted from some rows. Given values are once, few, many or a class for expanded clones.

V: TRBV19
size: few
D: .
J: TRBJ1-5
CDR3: CASLITGRSNQPQHF
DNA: TGTGCCAGCCTCATTACCGGGAGGAGCAATCAGCCCCAGCATTTT

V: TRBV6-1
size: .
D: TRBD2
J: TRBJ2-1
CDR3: CASSGTSGSSYNEQFF
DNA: TGTGCCAGCAGTGGGACTAGCGGAAGCTCCTACAATGAGCAGTTCTTC

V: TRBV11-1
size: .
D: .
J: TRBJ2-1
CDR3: CASSHTGPSYNEQFF
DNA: TGTGCCAGCAGCCATACAGGGCCCTCCTACAATGAGCAGTTCTTC

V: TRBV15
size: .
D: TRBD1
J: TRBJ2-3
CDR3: CATSRGQGSTDTQYF
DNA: TGTGCCACCAGCAGAGGACAGGGTAGCACAGATACGCAGTATTTT

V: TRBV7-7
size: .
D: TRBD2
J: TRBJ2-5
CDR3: CASSLSGTKGETQYF
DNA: TGTGCCAGCAGCTTAAGCGGGACCAAAGGGGAGACCCAGTACTTC

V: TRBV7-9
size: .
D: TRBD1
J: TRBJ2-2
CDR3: CASSSNSGQTTGELFF
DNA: TGTGCCAGCAGCTCAAACTCGGGACAGACCACCGGGGAGCTGTTTTTT

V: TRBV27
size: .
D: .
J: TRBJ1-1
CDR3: CASSLRGANTEAFF
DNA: TGTGCCAGCAGTTTACGGGGGGCCAACACTGAAGCTTTCTTT

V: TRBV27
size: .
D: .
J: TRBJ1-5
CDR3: CASSLLGDQPQHF
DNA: TGTGCCAGCAGTTTATTGGGGGATCAGCCCCAGCATTTT

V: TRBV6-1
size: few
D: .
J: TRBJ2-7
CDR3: CASSEYWTETYEQYF
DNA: TGTGCCAGCAGTGAATATTGGACGGAGACCTACGAGCAGTACTTC

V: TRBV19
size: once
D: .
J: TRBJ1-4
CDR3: CASKLVGGFNEKLFF
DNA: TGTGCCAGTAAGTTAGTTGGAGGATTTAATGAAAAACTGTTTTTT

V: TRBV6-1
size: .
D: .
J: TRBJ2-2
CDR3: CASTERTANTGELFF
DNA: TGTGCCAGCACTGAACGGACAGCGAACACCGGGGAGCTGTTTTTT

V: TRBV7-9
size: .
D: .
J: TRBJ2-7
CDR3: CASSLSSDSYEQYF
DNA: TGTGCCAGCAGCTTATCGTCCGACTCCTACGAGCAGTACTTC

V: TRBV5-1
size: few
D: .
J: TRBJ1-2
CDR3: CASSLEDRSSYGYTF
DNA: TGCGCCAGCAGCTTGGAAGACAGGTCCAGCTATGGCTACACCTTC

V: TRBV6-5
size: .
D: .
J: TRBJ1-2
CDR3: CASSYRGYTF
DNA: TGTGCCAGCAGTTACCGTGGCTACACCTTC

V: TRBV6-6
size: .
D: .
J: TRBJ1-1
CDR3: CASSSLGGENTEAFF
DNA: TGTGCCAGCAGTTCTCTCGGGGGCGAGAACACTGAAGCTTTCTTT

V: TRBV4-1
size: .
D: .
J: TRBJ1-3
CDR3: CASSQDSGDDTIYF
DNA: TGCGCCAGCAGCCAAGATTCCGGGGATGACACCATATATTTT

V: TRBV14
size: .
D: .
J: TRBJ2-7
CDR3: CASSQDGYEQYF
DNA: TGTGCCAGCAGCCAAGACGGCTACGAGCAGTACTTC

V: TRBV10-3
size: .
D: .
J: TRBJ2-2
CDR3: CATGLGFPGELFF
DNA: TGTGCCACCGGCCTGGGGTTCCCCGGGGAGCTGTTTTTT

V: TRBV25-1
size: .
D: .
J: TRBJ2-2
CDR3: CASTIGGELFF
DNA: TGTGCCTCGACCATAGGGGGGGAGCTGTTTTTT

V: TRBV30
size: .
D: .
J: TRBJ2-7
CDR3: CAWSTTLSYEQYF
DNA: TGTGCCTGGAGTACCACCTTATCCTACGAGCAGTACTTC

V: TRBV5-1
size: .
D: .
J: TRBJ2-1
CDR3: CASSSTGNEQFF
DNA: TGCGCCAGCAGCTCGACAGGTAATGAGCAGTTCTTC

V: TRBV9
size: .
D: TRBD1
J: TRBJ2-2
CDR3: CASSVELRGRNPGELFF
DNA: TGTGCCAGCAGCGTAGAATTGAGGGGGCGGAATCCCGGGGAGCTGTTTTTT

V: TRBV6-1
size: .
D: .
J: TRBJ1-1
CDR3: CASKVPGDRTEAFF
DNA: TGTGCCAGCAAGGTCCCAGGGGATCGAACTGAAGCTTTCTTT

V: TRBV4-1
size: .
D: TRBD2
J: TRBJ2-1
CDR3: CASSLSGGANEQFF
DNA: TGCGCCAGCAGCCTTAGCGGGGGGGCAAATGAGCAGTTCTTC

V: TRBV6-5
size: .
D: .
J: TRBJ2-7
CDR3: CASSSSTDEQYF
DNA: TGTGCCAGCAGTTCGTCCACCGACGAGCAGTACTTC

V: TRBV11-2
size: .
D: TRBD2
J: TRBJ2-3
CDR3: CASSRLAVSTDTQYF
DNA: TGTGCCAGCAGCCGACTAGCGGTAAGCACAGATACGCAGTATTTT

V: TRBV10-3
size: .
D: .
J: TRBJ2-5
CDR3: CAISESWGRRETQYF
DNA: TGTGCCATCAGTGAGAGCTGGGGGCGGCGAGAGACCCAGTACTTC

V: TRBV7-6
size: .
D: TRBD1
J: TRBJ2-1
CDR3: CASSLGQGGNEQFF
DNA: TGTGCCAGCAGCCTCGGACAGGGGGGCAATGAGCAGTTCTTC

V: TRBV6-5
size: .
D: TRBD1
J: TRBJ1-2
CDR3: CASSYSGTDYGYTF
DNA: TGTGCCAGCAGTTACTCCGGGACAGACTATGGCTACACCTTC

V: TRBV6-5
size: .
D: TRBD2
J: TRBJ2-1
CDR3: CASSPGLAVNEQFF
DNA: TGTGCCAGCAGCCCGGGACTAGCTGTCAATGAGCAGTTCTTC

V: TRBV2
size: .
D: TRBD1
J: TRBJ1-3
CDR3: CAREDRGLGGGNTIYF
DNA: TGTGCCAGGGAGGACAGGGGGCTCGGTGGTGGAAACACCATATATTTT

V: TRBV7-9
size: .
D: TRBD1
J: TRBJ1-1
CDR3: CASSFQGVVGTEAFF
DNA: TGTGCCAGCAGCTTTCAGGGGGTAGTGGGCACTGAAGCTTTCTTT

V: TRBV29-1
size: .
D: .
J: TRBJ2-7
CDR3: CSGRTASYEQYF
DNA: TGCAGCGGGAGGACAGCTTCCTACGAGCAGTACTTC

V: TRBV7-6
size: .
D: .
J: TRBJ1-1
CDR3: CASSFGGNTEAFF
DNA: TGTGCCAGCAGCTTCGGGGGGAACACTGAAGCTTTCTTT

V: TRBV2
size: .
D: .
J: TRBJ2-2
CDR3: CASKYNTDTGELFF
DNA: TGTGCCAGCAAGTATAATACGGACACCGGGGAGCTGTTTTTT

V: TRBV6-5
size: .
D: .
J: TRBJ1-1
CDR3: CASTEGGNTEAFF
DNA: TGTGCCAGCACCGAAGGGGGGAATACTGAAGCTTTCTTT

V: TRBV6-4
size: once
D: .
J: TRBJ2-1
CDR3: CASSEGSHNEQFF
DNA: TGTGCCAGCAGTGAGGGGTCCCACAATGAGCAGTTCTTC

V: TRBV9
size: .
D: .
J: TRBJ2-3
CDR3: CASSPDPSSTQYF
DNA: TGTGCCAGCAGCCCAGACCCCTCCAGTACGCAGTATTTT

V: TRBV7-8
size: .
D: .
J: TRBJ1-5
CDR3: CASSLVGPHLGNQPQHF
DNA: TGTGCCAGCAGCTTGGTTGGCCCACATTTAGGCAATCAGCCCCAGCATTTT

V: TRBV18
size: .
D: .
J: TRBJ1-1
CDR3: CASSPPVNTEAFF
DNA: TGTGCCAGCTCACCACCGGTGAACACTGAAGCTTTCTTT

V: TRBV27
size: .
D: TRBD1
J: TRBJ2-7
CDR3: CASSVWTGYEQYF
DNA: TGTGCCAGCAGTGTTTGGACAGGTTACGAGCAGTACTTC

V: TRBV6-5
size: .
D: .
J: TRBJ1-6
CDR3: CASSYSSSYNSPLHF
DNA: TGTGCCAGCAGTTACTCTAGCTCCTATAATTCACCCCTCCACTTT

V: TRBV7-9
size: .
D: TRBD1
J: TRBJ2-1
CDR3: CASSSPGQGYNEQFF
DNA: TGTGCCAGCAGCTCTCCGGGACAGGGCTACAATGAGCAGTTCTTC

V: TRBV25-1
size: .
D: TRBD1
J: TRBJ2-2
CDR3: CASSTTGWFNGELFF
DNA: TGTGCCAGCAGCACGACAGGGTGGTTCAACGGGGAGCTGTTTTTT